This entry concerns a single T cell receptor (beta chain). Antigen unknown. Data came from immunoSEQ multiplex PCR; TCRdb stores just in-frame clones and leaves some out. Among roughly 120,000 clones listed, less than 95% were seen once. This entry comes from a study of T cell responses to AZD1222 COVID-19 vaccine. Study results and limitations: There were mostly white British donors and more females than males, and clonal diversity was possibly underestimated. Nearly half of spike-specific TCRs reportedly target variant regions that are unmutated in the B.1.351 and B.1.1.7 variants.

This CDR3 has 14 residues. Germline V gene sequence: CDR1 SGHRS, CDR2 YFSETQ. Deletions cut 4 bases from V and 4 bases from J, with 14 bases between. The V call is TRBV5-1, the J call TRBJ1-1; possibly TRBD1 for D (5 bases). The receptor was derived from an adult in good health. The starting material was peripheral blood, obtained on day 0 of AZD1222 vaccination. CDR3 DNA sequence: TGCGCCAGCAGCGCCACAGCCGGGGGCACTGAAGCTTTCTTT. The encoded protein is CASSATAGGTEAFF.